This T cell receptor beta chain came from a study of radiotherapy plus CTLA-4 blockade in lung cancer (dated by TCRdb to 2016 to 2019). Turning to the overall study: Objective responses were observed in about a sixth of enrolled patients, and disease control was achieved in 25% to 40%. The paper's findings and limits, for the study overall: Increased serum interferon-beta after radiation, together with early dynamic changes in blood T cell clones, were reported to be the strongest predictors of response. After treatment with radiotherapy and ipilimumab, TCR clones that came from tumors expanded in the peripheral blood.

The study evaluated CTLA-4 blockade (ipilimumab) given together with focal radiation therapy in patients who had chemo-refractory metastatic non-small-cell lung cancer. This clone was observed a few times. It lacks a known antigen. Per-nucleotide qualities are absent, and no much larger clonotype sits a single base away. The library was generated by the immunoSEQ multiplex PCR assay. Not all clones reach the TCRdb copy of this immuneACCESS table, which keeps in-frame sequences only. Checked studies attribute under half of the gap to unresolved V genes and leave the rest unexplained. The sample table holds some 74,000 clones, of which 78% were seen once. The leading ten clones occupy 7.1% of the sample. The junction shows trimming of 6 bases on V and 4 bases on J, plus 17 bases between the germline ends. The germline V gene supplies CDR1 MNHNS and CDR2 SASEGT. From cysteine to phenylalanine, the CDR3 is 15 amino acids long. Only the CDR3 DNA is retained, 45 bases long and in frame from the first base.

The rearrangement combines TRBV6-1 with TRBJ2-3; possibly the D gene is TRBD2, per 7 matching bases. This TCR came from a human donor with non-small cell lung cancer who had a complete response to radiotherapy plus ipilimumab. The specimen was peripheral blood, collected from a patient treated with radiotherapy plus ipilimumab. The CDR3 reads CASSSGGGSPDTQYF. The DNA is TGTGCCAGCAGCTCCGGGGGCGGGAGCCCAGATACGCAGTATTTT.